These 6 T cell receptor beta chains were all obtained from the same sample, sequenced in a study of T cell clonotyping in hematopoietic cell transplantation. Clones were sequenced by immunoSEQ multiplex PCR, and TCRdb holds only the in-frame ones, with some missing. This sample yields 15,000 to 20,000 clones, of which 85% to 95% are seen a single time; about 5.4% belongs to the top ten. The sequencing sample was made of peripheral blood mononuclear cells. Receptors originate from a middle-aged man in good health. Some clones in this sample may be carry-over from other donors' samples.

The chain has TRBV7-6 and TRBJ2-3; no clear D. This CDR3 is 14 amino acids long. V dropped 5 bases and J dropped 0 bases, with 9 bases sitting between them. Germline assignment: CDR1 SGHVS and CDR2 FNYEAQ. The CDR3 DNA reads as TGTGCCAGCAGCCCGAGGTGGAGCACAGATACGCAGTATTTT. Its translation: CASSPRWSTDTQYF.

The chain is built from TRBV6-1 and TRBJ2-7; weak D call: TRBD1 (7 bases). V was cut by 5 bases and J by 6 bases, with 17 bases left in between. CDR3 length: 14 amino acids. Germline CDR1 and CDR2: MNHNS and SASEGT. CDR3 coding DNA: TGTGCCAGCAGTTCAGGGGGGACGCGGTTCGAGCAGTACTTC. This gives the protein CASSSGGTRFEQYF.

This clone was counted once. V gene TRBV6-5 combines with J gene TRBJ2-7; the D gene could be TRBD1 or TRBD2 (5 bases each). Per the germline V gene, CDR1 is MNHEY and CDR2 is SVGAGI. The ends were cut back, 0 bases at V and 0 bases at J, with 12 bases in the middle. This CDR3 is built from 16 residues. The CDR3: CASSYSWDLPSYEQYF. CDR3 nucleotides: TGTGCCAGCAGTTACTCTTGGGACCTGCCCTCCTACGAGCAGTACTTC.

This chain joins TRBV5-1 and TRBJ2-1, with D perhaps matching TRBD2 (5 bases). Germline CDR1 and CDR2: SGHRS and YFSETQ. This CDR3 is 14 amino acids long. The V and J ends lost 2 bases and 8 bases respectively, with 14 bases between them. CDR3 sequence (DNA): TGCGCCAGCAGCTTAATTGAGTTAGCGCATGAGCAGTTCTTC. Its protein product is CASSLIELAHEQFF. Variable domain in full (rest from reference TRBV5-1 and TRBJ2-1): KAGVTQTPRYLIKTRGQQVTLSCSPISGHRSVSWYQQTPGQGLQFLFEYFSETQRNKGNFPGRFSGRQFSNSRSEMNVSTLELGDSALYLCASSLIELAHEQFFGPGTRLTVL.

About this clone: One junction end disagrees with the germline gene, perhaps due to a read error. This chain links TRBV6-1 with TRBJ2-3; 7 nucleotides match TRBD2. This CDR3 spans 17 amino acids. Germline V gene lookup returns CDR1 MNHNS and CDR2 SASEGT. In nucleotides, the CDR3 is TGTGCCAGCAGTGAAGAATACGGGAGGAGTGGATTTGATACACAGTATTTT. Translated, it gives CASSEEYGRSGFDTQYF.

The chain has TRBV4-3 and TRBJ1-2, with 9 bases matching TRBD1. The junction had 7 bases not matched to a gene; V was cut back by 0 bases and J by 8 bases. Germline CDR1 reads LGHNA; CDR2 reads YSLEER. This CDR3 has 15 residues. CDR3 DNA: TGCGCCAGCAGCCAAGAACAGGGGGCGGGTTTGGGCTACACCTTC. Its protein is CASSQEQGAGLGYTF.